The 9 T cell receptor beta chains given below trace back to one sample, sequenced in a study of blood T cell repertoires in COVID-19. TCRdb keeps only in-frame clones here, not all; method: immunoSEQ multiplex PCR. Of roughly 230,000 clones in the sample, approximately 85% are singletons; the top ten hold 0.98%. Sequencing was carried out using peripheral blood. The receptors originated from a man aged 35-49 years with acute or convalescent COVID-19.

The chain employs TRBV11-2 and TRBJ2-5; D might be TRBD2 (6 bases). This CDR3 is 14 amino acids long. Germline CDR1 and CDR2: SGHAT and FQNNGV. Between the trimmed V and J ends, which lost 3 bases and 5 bases, there was a span of 13 bases. The CDR3 bases are TGTGCCAGCAGCTTGGGGGGTGGTTGGGAGACCCAGTACTTC. This translates into CASSLGGGWETQYF.

V is TRBV12-3 or TRBV12-4 and J is TRBJ1-2; D remains unclear. The CDR3 covers 13 residues. V was cut by 5 bases and J by 4 bases, with 11 bases left in between. CDR3 DNA: TGTGCCAGCAGTCCTGTGGACTCCTATGGCTACACCTTC. It specifies CASSPVDSYGYTF.

The chain recombines TRBV9 with TRBJ2-1; TRBD2 matches 7 bases. Germline V gives CDR1 SGDLS, CDR2 YYNGEE. This CDR3 has 13 residues. Losses at the gene ends were 1 base for V and 6 bases for J; bases not matched to a gene: 1. CDR3 amino acids: CASSVTSVNEQFF. In nucleotides, the CDR3 is TGTGCCAGCAGCGTAACTAGCGTCAATGAGCAGTTCTTC.

The chain uses TRBV9 and TRBJ2-3; 10 bases align to TRBD2. Germline assignment: CDR1 SGDLS and CDR2 YYNGEE. The J segment lost 3 bases and the V segment lost 4 bases, leaving 5 bases of the junction unmatched. The CDR3 runs 15 residues. CDR3 nucleotides: TGTGCCAGCAGCAGAAGCGGGGGGGCGACAGATACGCAGTATTTT. It codes for CASSRSGGATDTQYF.

This chain links TRBV9 with TRBJ2-7; TRBD2 agrees at 8 bases. Looked up from germline, CDR1 is SGDLS and CDR2 is YYNGEE. V dropped 5 bases and J dropped 0; count of bases not matched to a gene: 4. This CDR3 spans 14 amino acids. The CDR3 DNA sequence: TGTGCCAGCAGTTCCGGGACTAGCTCCTACGAGCAGTACTTC. It encodes CASSSGTSSYEQYF.

The chain is built from TRBV2 and TRBJ1-2, with 9 bases matching TRBD1. This CDR3 has 15 amino acids. The trim removed 6 bases at V and 7 bases at J, leaving 12 bases unmatched. Germline CDR1 SNHLY, CDR2 FYNNEI. CDR3 amino acids: CASRDLGTGHGGYTF. The CDR3 DNA follows: TGTGCCAGCAGGGACCTCGGGACAGGGCATGGTGGCTACACCTTC.

The chain carries TRBV7-3 and TRBJ1-1, with no clear D. The CDR3 contains 15 residues. Per the germline V gene, CDR1 is SGHTA and CDR2 is FQGTGA. The germline V and J ends were trimmed by 2 bases and 5 bases, with 15 bases remaining between them. CDR3 nucleotide sequence: TGTGCCAGCAGCTTAGTTGAGGGTGGAAGGACTGAAGCTTTCTTT. Protein: CASSLVEGGRTEAFF.

This clone appeared a single time. This chain links TRBV27 with TRBJ2-3; 12 nucleotides line up with TRBD2. Germline values: CDR1 MNHEY, CDR2 SMNVEV (reference sequence). V lost 8 bases to trimming and J lost 5 bases; unmatched junction nucleotides: 14. The CDR3 has 17 amino acids. The DNA for the CDR3 is TGTGCCAGCTGCGTGACCGGACTAGCGGGGAACAGAGATACGCAGTATTTT. Amino acid sequence: CASCVTGLAGNRDTQYF.

The rearrangement uses TRBV3-1 (or the pseudogene TRBV3-2) and TRBJ2-5; D is possibly TRBD1 (7 bases). The CDR3 extends over 17 amino acids. Deletions cut 0 bases from V and 4 bases from J, with 18 bases between. Germline CDR1 is LGHDT and CDR2 is YNNKEL (reference sequence). The CDR3 DNA is TGTGCCAGCAGCCAAGAGATCAGGGGGAGGAAGCGAGAGACCCAGTACTTC. It translates to CASSQEIRGRKRETQYF.